This record concerns one TCR beta chain sequence. TCRdb's table, derived via immunoSEQ multiplex PCR, lists solely in-frame clones and lacks some. The sample holds approximately 90,000 clones, 75% to 90% seen once. This entry comes from a study of blood T cell repertoires in COVID-19. Across the whole study: Both acute and convalescent COVID-19 samples were obtained from the United States, Italy and Spain.

Trimming left V 0 bases short and J 8 bases short, with 10 bases between. CDR1 and CDR2 (germline): SGHAT, FQNNGV. The CDR3 sequence is 14 residues long. The rearrangement uses TRBV11-2 and TRBJ2-2; possibly TRBD2 for D (5 bases). Material for sequencing was peripheral blood. The TCR sequence derives from an elderly man with active or convalescent COVID-19. CDR3 in amino acids: CASSLDIGGGELFF. As DNA, the CDR3 is TGTGCCAGCAGCTTAGATATCGGAGGTGGGGAGCTGTTTTTT.